This TCR beta chain was recorded in a study of OX40 agonist ivuxolimab in advanced cancers. On the study more broadly: The patients received agonistic anti-OX40 (CD134) antibody ivuxolimab. The dose-escalation cohort was over 65% male, with a mean age of 60 years, ranging about 23 to 90. Broader study findings: Among the least clonally expanded were partial responders at 0.1-3.0 mg/kg.

The method was immunoSEQ multiplex PCR; TCRdb's version includes in-frame clones alone and lacks a portion of them. The profile shows about 58,000 clones, around 88% of them singletons. This clone was counted only a few times. What it recognizes is unknown. Germline CDR1 reads SEHNR; CDR2 reads FQNEAQ (reference sequence). The CDR3 is 15 residues long. Trimming removed 5 bases at V and 4 bases at J, with 12 bases between. Here the sequenced sample was CD4+ or CD8+ T cells sorted from blood, taken in a trial of the OX40 agonist ivuxolimab. The chain couples TRBV7-9 to TRBJ2-6; D is tentatively TRBD1 or TRBD2 (5 bases each). This sequence originates from an adult with an advanced solid tumor such as melanoma, head and neck, liver or kidney cancer. This CDR3 is CASSPHGAGANVLTF. Here the CDR3 DNA reads TGTGCCAGCAGCCCCCACGGGGCAGGGGCCAACGTCCTGACTTTC.